Each of the 3 T cell receptor beta chains below was sequenced from the same sample in a study of cytomegalovirus exposure and HLA in healthy donors. Sequencing was performed with immunoSEQ multiplex PCR; in TCRdb, only in-frame clones are kept and a portion is missing. The table shows about 55,000 clones, with 90% occurring only once. Material for sequencing was PBMCs. These receptors were obtained from a young man in good health and CMV-seronegative.

The V and J genes are TRBV28 and TRBJ1-5, with TRBD1 identical over 8 bases. The CDR3 runs to 15 residues. Trimming at V came to 1 base and at J to 2 bases, leaving 1 base not matched to a gene. Germline V CDR1 and CDR2: MDHEN, SYDVKM. The CDR3, as DNA: TGTGCCAGCAGTTTATTGACAGGGGGCAATCAGCCCCAGCATTTT. Translation gives CASSLLTGGNQPQHF. Full variable domain (rest looked up from reference TRBV28 and TRBJ1-5): DVKVTQSSRYLVKRTGEKVFLECVQDMDHENMFWYRQDPGLGLRLIYFSYDVKMKEKGDIPEGYSVSREKKERFSLILESASTNQTSMYLCASSLLTGGNQPQHFGDGTRLSIL.

The chain combines TRBV11-2 with TRBJ2-7; 12 nucleotides agree with TRBD1. The CDR3 is 15 amino acids. The germline gives CDR1 SGHAT, CDR2 FQNNGV. V was clipped by 5 bases and J by 1 base; unmatched bases: 3. CDR3 protein: CASSPGQGASYEQYF. The CDR3 DNA reads as TGTGCCAGCAGCCCGGGACAGGGGGCTTCCTACGAGCAGTACTTC.

The V call is TRBV29-1, the J call TRBJ2-3; D might be TRBD1 (6 bases). The germline V and J ends were trimmed by 7 bases and 4 bases, with 12 bases remaining between them. The length of the CDR3 is 12 residues. Per the germline V gene, CDR1 is SQVTM and CDR2 is ANQGSEA. In DNA form, the CDR3 reads TGCAGCGCGGCACAGGGAGCAGATACGCAGTATTTT. Its translation: CSAAQGADTQYF.